This is a list of T cell receptor beta chains from one sample in a study of cytomegalovirus exposure and HLA in healthy donors. Assay: immunoSEQ multiplex PCR; the TCRdb copy retains only in-frame clones and omits some. The sample shows some 120,000 clones, roughly 80% of them seen only once. Sequences were obtained from PBMCs. The receptors originated from a man younger than 35 in good health and CMV-seronegative. The CDR3 runs from the conserved cysteine through the conserved F or W. D genes are given only for firm matches. Clone sizes are given selectively: once, few, many, or a class where the clone is expanded.

.	TRBJ2-3	.	TRBV9	TGTGCCAGCAGCGTAGGGGGGGGCGGATTAGCAGATACGCAGTATTTT	CASSVGGGGLADTQYF
.	TRBJ1-5	.	TRBV6-1	TGTGCCAGCAGTGAAAGGTCGACAGGTTTCAATCAGCCCCAGCATTTT	CASSERSTGFNQPQHF
.	TRBJ2-7	TRBD2	TRBV7-9	TGTGCCAGCAGCTTAAGTAGCGGGGCTCTCTACGAGCAGTACTTC	CASSLSSGALYEQYF
.	TRBJ2-6	.	TRBV7-6	TGTGCCAGCAGCCTCACAGGGTTGTCTGGGGCCAACGTCCTGACTTTC	CASSLTGLSGANVLTF
.	TRBJ2-1	.	TRBV6-5	TGTGCCAGCAGTTACTCGGACATAGGTGAGCAGTTCTTC	CASSYSDIGEQFF
once	TRBJ2-1	.	TRBV27	TGTGCCAGCAGGCCCTTATGGCCTAGCTCCTACAATGAGCAGTTCTTC	CASRPLWPSSYNEQFF
.	TRBJ1-2	.	TRBV6-1	TGTGCCAGCAGTCCTATGGGGGCAAACTATGGCTACACCTTC	CASSPMGANYGYTF
.	TRBJ2-3	TRBD2	TRBV19	TGTGCCAGTAGTCCTCTACCCCTCTCTAGCGGGGGGGTATGGGATACGCAGTATTTT	CASSPLPLSSGGVWDTQYF
.	TRBJ1-1	.	TRBV5-4	TGTGCCAGCAGCTTGCGGGGGGAGGCTGAAGCTTTCTTT	CASSLRGEAEAFF
few	TRBJ1-2	TRBD1	TRBV6-5	TGTGCCAGCGGGCAGGGACAGGCCATTTACTATGGCTACACCTTC	CASGQGQAIYYGYTF
.	TRBJ1-1	TRBD1	TRBV5-1	TGCGCCAGCAGCTTTGGGGACAGGGCAAAGAACACTGAAGCTTTCTTT	CASSFGDRAKNTEAFF
.	TRBJ2-2	.	TRBV6-1	TGTGCCAGCAGTGACGGAGAAATGAACACCGGGGAGCTGTTTTTT	CASSDGEMNTGELFF
.	TRBJ1-1	.	TRBV5-1	TGCGCCAGCAGCTTGGCCCGCACAGCAGAAGCTTTCTTT	CASSLARTAEAFF
.	TRBJ2-7	.	TRBV19	TGTGCCAGTAGTATAGGTGGAGGGCGCGAGCAGTACTTC	CASSIGGGREQYF